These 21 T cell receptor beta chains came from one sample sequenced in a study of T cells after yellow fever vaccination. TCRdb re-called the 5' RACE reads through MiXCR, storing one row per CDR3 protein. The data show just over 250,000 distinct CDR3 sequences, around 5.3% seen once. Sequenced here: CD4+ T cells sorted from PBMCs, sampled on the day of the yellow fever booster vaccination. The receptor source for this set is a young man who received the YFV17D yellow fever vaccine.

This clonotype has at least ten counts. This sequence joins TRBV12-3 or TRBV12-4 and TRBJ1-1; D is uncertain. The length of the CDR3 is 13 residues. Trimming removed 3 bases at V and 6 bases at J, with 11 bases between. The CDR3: CASSLWQKAEAFF. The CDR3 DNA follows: TGTGCCAGCAGTTTGTGGCAGAAGGCTGAAGCTTTCTTT.

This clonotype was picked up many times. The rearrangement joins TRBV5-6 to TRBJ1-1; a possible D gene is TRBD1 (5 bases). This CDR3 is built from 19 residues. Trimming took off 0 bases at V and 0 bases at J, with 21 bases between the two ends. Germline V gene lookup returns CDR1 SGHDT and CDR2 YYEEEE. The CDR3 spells CASSLAITYRFGVNTEAFF. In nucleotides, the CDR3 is TGTGCCAGCAGCTTGGCGATCACATACAGGTTTGGGGTGAACACTGAAGCTTTCTTT.

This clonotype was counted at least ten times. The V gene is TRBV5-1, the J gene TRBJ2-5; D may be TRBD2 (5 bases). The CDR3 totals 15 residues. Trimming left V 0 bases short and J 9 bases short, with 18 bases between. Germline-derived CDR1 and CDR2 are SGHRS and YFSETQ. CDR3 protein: CASSLGSAGDWAQYF. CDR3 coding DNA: TGCGCCAGCAGCTTGGGATCGGCGGGCGACTGGGCCCAGTACTTC.

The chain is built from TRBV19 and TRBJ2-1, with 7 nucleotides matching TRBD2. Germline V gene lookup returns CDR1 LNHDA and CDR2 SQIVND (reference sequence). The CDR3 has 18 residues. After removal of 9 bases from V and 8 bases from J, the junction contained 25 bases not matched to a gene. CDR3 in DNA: TGTGCCAGCCAGGGCCTATCCGGGGGGTGGGCTAAACGCCATGAGCAGTTCTTC. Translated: CASQGLSGGWAKRHEQFF.

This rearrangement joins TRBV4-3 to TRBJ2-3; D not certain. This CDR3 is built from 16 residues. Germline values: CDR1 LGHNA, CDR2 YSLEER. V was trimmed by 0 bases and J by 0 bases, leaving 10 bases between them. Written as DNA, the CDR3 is TGCGCCAGCAGCCAAGACTTCCCCAGTAGCACAGATACGCAGTATTTT. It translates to CASSQDFPSSTDTQYF.

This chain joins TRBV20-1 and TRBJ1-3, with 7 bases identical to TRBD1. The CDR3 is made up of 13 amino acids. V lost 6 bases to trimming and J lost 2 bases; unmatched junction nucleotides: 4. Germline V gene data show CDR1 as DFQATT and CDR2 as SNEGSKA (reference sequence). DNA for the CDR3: TGCAGTGCGGCCGGGACAGCTGGAAACACCATATATTTT. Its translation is CSAAGTAGNTIYF.

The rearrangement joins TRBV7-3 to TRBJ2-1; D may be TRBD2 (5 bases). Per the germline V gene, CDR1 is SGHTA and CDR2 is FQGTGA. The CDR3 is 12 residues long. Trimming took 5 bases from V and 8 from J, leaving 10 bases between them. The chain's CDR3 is CASSGAGDEQFF. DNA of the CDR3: TGTGCCAGCAGCGGAGCCGGGGATGAGCAGTTCTTC.

Here the CDR3 DNA reads TGTGCCAGCTCACCGGGTGGAGGAGGTACAGCTGGAAACACCATATATTTT. Translating it yields CASSPGGGGTAGNTIYF. The chain is built from TRBV18 and TRBJ1-3; no clear D gene. The V gene's germline CDR1 is KGHSH and CDR2 LQKENI. This CDR3 is built from 17 residues. With 3 bases removed from V and 2 bases from J, the gap between germline ends came to 17 bases.

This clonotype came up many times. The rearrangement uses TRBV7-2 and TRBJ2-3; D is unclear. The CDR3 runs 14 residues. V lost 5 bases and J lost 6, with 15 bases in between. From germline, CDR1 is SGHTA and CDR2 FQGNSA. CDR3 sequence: CASSPTLVADTQYF. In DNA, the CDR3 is TGTGCCAGCAGCCCGACCTTGGTTGCGGATACGCAGTATTTT. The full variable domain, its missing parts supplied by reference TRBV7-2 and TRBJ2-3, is GAGVSQSPSNKVTEKGKDVELRCDPISGHTALYWYRQSLGQGLEFLIYFQGNSAPDKSGLPSDRFSAERTGGSVSTLTIQRTQQEDSAVYLCASSPTLVADTQYFGPGTRLTVL.

CDR3 loop: CASSPHGLAGLTGELFF. CDR3 nucleotide sequence: TGTGCCAGCAGCCCGCATGGATTGGCCGGTCTCACCGGGGAGCTGTTTTTT. V and J are TRBV5-5 and TRBJ2-2; D is unresolved. The CDR3 has 17 amino acids. Germline CDR1 SGHKS, CDR2 YYEKEE (reference sequence). The ends were cut back, 4 bases at V and 4 bases at J, with 20 bases in the middle.

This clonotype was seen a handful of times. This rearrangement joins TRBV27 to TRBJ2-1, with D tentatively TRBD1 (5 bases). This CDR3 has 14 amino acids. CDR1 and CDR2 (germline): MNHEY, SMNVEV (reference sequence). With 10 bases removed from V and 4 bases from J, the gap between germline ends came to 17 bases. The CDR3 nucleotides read TGTGCCACCGGTCAGGGCAGCAGATACAATGAGCAGTTCTTC. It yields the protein CATGQGSRYNEQFF.

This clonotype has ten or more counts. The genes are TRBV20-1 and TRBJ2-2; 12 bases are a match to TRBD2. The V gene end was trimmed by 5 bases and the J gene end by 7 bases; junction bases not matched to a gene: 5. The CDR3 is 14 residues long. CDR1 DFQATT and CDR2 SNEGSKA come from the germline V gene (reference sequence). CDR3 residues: CSAPSGGADGELFF. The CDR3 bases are TGCAGTGCTCCTAGCGGGGGGGCCGACGGGGAGCTGTTTTTT.

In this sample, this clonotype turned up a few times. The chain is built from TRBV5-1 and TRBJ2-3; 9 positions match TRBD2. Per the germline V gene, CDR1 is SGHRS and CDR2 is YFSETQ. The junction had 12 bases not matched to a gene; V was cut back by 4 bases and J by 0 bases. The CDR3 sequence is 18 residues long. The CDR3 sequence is CASSLAGLAGASTDTQYF. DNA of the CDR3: TGCGCCAGCAGCCTCGCTGGATTAGCGGGGGCTAGCACAGATACGCAGTATTTT.

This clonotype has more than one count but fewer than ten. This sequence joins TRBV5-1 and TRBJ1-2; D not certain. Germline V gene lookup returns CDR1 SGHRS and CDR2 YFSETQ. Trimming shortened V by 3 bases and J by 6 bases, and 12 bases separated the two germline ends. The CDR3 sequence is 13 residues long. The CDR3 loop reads CASSWGIGDGYTF. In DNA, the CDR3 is TGCGCCAGCAGCTGGGGAATCGGCGATGGCTACACCTTC.

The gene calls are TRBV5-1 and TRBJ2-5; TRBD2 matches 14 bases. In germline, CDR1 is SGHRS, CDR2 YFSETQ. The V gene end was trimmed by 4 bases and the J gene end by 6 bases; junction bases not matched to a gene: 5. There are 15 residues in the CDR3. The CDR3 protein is CASSRGTSGGQTQYF. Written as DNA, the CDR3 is TGCGCCAGCAGCAGGGGGACTAGCGGGGGACAGACCCAGTACTTC.

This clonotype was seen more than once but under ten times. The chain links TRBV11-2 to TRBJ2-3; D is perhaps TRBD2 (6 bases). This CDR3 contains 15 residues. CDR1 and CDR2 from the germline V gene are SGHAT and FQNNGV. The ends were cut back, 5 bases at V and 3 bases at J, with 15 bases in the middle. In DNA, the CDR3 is TGTGCCAGCAGCCCGGGAGCCCATTCAACAGATACGCAGTATTTT. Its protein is CASSPGAHSTDTQYF.

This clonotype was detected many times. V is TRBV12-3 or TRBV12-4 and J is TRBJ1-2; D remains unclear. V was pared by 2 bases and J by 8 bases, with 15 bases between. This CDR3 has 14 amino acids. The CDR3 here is CASSLRLLVEGYTF. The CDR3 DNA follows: TGTGCCAGCAGTTTAAGACTGCTCGTGGAGGGCTACACCTTC.

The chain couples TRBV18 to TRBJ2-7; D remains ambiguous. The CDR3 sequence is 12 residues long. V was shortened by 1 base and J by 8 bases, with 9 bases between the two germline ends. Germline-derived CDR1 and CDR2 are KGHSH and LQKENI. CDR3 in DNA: TGTGCCAGCTCACCACGAGTCGGCCAGCAGTACGTC. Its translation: CASSPRVGQQYV.

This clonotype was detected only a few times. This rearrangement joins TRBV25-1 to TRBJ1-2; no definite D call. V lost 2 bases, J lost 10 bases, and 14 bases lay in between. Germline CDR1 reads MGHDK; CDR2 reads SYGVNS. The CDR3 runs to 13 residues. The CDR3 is CASSERGVGSYTF. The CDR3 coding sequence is TGTGCCAGCAGTGAACGGGGAGTGGGTTCCTACACCTTC.

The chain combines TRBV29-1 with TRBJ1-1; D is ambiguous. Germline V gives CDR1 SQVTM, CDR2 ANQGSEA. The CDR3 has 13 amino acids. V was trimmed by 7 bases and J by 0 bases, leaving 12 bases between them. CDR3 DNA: TGCAGCGGCTTACAAGTTATGAACACTGAAGCTTTCTTT. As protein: CSGLQVMNTEAFF.

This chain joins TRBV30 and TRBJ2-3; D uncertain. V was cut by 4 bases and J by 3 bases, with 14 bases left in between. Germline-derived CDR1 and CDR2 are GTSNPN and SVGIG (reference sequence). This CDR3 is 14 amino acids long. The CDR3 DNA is TGTGCCTGGATGTCGCTGACCCAAACAGATACGCAGTATTTT. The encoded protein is CAWMSLTQTDTQYF.